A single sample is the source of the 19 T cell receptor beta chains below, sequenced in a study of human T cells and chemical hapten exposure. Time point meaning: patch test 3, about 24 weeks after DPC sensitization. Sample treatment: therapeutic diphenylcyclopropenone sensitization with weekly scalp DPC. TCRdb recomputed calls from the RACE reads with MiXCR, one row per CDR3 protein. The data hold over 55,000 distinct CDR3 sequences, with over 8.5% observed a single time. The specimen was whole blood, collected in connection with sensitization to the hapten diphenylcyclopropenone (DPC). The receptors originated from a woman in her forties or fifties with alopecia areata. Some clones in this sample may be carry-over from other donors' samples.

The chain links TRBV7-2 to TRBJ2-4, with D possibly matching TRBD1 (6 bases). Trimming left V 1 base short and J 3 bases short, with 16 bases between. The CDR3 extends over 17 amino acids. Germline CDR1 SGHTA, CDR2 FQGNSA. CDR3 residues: CASSLVGTPGDKNIQYF. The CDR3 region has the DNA TGTGCCAGCAGCTTAGTGGGGACACCAGGGGACAAAAACATTCAGTACTTC.

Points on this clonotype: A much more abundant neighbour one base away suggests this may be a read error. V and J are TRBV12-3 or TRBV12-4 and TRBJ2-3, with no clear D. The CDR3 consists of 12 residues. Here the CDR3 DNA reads TGTGTCAGCAGTTCCGCGGAAGATACGCAGTATTTT. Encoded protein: CVSSSAEDTQYF.

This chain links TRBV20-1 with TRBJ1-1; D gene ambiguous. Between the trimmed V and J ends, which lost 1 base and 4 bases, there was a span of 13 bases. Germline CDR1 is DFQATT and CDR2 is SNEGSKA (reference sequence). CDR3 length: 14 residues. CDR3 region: CSARAEGMGTEAFF. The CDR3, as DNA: TGCAGTGCTAGAGCGGAAGGGATGGGCACTGAAGCTTTCTTT.

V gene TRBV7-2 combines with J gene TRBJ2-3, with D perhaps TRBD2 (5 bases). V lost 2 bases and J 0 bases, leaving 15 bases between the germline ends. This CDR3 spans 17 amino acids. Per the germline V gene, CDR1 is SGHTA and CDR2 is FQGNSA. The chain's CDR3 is CASSLRGFPTSTDTQYF. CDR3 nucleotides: TGTGCCAGCAGCTTAAGAGGGTTTCCAACTAGCACAGATACGCAGTATTTT. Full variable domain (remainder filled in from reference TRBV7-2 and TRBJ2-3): GAGVSQSPSNKVTEKGKDVELRCDPISGHTALYWYRQSLGQGLEFLIYFQGNSAPDKSGLPSDRFSAERTGGSVSTLTIQRTQQEDSAVYLCASSLRGFPTSTDTQYFGPGTRLTVL.

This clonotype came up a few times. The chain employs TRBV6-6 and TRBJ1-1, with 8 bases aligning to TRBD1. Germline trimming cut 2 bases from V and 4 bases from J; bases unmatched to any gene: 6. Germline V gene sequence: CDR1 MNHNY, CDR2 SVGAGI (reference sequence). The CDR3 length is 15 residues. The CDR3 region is CASSYPGQGATEAFF. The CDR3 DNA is TGTGCCAGCAGTTACCCCGGGCAGGGGGCCACTGAAGCTTTCTTT.

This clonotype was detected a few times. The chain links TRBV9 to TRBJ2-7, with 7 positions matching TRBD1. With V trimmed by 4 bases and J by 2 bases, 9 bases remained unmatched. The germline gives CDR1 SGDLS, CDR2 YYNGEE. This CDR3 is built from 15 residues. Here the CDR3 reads CASSPRQGTPYEQYF. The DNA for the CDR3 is TGTGCCAGCAGCCCAAGACAGGGTACACCCTACGAGCAGTACTTC.

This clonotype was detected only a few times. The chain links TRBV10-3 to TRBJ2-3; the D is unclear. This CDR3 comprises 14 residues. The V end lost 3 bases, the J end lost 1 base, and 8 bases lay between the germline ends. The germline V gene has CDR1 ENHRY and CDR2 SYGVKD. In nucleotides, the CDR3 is TGTGCCATCAGTGATGGCATCGGCACAGATACGCAGTATTTT. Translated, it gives CAISDGIGTDTQYF.

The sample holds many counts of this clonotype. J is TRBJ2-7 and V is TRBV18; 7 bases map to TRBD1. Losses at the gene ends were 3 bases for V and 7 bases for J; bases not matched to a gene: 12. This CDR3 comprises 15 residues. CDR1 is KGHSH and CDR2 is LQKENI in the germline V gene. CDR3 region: CASSPPGTALREQYF. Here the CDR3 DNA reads TGTGCCAGCTCACCCCCCGGGACAGCATTACGAGAGCAGTACTTC.

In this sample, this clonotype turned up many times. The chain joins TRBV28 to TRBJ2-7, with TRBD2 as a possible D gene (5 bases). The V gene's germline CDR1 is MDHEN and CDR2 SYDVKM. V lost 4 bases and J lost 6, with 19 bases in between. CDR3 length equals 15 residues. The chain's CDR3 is CASSSPATEGLEQYF. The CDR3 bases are TGTGCCAGCAGTTCCCCGGCTACAGAGGGCCTCGAGCAGTACTTC.

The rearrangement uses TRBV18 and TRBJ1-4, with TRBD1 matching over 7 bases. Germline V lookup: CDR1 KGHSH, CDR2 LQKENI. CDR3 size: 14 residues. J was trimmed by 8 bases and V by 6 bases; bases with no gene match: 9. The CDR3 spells CASSRQTGREKLFF. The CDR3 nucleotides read TGTGCCAGCTCTCGTCAGACAGGGCGCGAAAAACTGTTTTTT.

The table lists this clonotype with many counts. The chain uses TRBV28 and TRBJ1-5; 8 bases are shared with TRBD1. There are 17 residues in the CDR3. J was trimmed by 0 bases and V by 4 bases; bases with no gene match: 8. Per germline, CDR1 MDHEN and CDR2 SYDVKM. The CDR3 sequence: CASSSRGTGLSNQPQHF. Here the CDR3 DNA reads TGTGCCAGCAGTTCGCGAGGGACAGGACTTAGCAATCAGCCCCAGCATTTT.

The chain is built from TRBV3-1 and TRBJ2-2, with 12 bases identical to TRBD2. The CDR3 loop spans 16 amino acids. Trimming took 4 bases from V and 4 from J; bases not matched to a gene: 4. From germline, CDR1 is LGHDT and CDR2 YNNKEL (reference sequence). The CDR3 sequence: CASSPGLAGRTGELFF. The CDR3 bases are TGTGCCAGCAGCCCCGGACTAGCGGGACGCACCGGGGAGCTGTTTTTT. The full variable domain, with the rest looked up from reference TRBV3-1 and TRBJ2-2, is DTAVSQTPKYLVTQMGNDKSIKCEQNLGHDTMYWYKQDSKKFLKIMFSYNNKELIINETVPNRFSPKSPDKAHLNLHINSLELGDSAVYFCASSPGLAGRTGELFFGEGSRLTVL.

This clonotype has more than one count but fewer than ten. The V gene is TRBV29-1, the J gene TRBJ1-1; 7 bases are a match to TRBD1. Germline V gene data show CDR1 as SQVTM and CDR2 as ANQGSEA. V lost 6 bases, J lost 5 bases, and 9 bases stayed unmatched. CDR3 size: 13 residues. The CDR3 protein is CSVRRGTGTEAFF. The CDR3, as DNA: TGCAGCGTCCGCAGGGGGACGGGGACTGAAGCTTTCTTT.

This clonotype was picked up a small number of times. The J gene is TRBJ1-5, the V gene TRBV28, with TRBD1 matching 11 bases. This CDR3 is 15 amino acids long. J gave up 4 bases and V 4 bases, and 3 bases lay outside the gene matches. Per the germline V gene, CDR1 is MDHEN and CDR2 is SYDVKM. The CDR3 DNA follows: TGTGCCAGCAGTTCCGGACAGGGGGCGAATCAGCCCCAGCATTTT. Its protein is CASSSGQGANQPQHF.

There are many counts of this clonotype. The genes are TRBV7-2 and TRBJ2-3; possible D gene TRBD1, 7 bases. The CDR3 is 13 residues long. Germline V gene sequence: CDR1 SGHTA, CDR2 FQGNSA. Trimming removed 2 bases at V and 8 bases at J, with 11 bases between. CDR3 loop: CASSLRGRGTQYF. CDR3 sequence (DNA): TGTGCCAGCAGCTTAAGGGGGCGGGGTACGCAGTATTTT.

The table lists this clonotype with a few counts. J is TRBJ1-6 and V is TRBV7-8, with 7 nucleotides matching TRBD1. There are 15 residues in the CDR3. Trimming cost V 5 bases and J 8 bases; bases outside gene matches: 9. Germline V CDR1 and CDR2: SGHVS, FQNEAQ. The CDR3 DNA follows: TGTGCCAGCAGCCTACGGACAGGCGTTTATTCACCCCTCCACTTT. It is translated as CASSLRTGVYSPLHF. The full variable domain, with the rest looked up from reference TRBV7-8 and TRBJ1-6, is GAGVSQSPRYKVAKRGQDVALRCDPISGHVSLFWYQQALGQGPEFLTYFQNEAQLDKSGLPSDRFFAERPEGSVSTLKIQRTQQEDSAVYLCASSLRTGVYSPLHFGNGTRLTVT.

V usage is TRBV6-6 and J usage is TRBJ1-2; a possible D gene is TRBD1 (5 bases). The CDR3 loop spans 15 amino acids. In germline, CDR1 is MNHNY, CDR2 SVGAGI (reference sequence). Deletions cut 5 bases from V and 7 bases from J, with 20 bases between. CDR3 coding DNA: TGTGCCAGCAGTCCAAACTTTCGCAGGGTCACTGGCTACACCTTC. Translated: CASSPNFRRVTGYTF.

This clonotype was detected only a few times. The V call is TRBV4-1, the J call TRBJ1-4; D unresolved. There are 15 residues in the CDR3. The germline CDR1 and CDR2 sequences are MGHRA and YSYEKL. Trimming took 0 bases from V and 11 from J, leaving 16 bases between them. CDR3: CASSQEASLPRKLFF. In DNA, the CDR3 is TGCGCCAGCAGCCAAGAAGCTTCGTTACCGAGGAAACTGTTTTTT.

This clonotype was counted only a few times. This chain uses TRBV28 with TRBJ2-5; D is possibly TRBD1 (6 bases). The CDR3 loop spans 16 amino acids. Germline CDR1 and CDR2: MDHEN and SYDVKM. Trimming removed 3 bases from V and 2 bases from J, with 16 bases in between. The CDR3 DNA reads TGTGCCAGCAGTTTGGCCGGGACATCAATACAAGAGACCCAGTACTTC. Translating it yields CASSLAGTSIQETQYF. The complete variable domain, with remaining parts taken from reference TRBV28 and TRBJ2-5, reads DVKVTQSSRYLVKRTGEKVFLECVQDMDHENMFWYRQDPGLGLRLIYFSYDVKMKEKGDIPEGYSVSREKKERFSLILESASTNQTSMYLCASSLAGTSIQETQYFGPGTRLLVL.